The present entry profiles one T cell receptor beta chain with its context. Authors' data handling: Using reference gene primer amplification, nucleated cell counts were estimated. Sequencing used immunoSEQ multiplex PCR; TCRdb keeps in-frame clones, though not all of them. That table supplies the V and J calls and clone size; D and trimming were determined from the DNA. This sample has around 110,000 clones, with approximately 90% found just once. This record belongs to a study of blood T cell repertoires in COVID-19. The wider study: Researchers got acute and convalescent COVID-19 samples from the United States, Italy and Spain. PBMCs, B-cell-depleted T cells, or T cells were the source of the cDNA or gDNA that made up the material.

The CDR3 is made up of 14 amino acids. Germline V gene lookup returns CDR1 MNHEY and CDR2 SVGAGI. With 0 bases removed from V and 6 bases from J, the gap between germline ends came to 10 bases. The receptor was isolated from a human donor with active COVID-19. The donor label of this sample is uncertain. The rearrangement joins TRBV6-5 to TRBJ2-3; D gene uncertain. Sequencing input: peripheral blood. CDR3 nucleotides: TGTGCCAGCAGTTACTCGAGGTCATTTGATACGCAGTATTTT. Translating gives CASSYSRSFDTQYF.